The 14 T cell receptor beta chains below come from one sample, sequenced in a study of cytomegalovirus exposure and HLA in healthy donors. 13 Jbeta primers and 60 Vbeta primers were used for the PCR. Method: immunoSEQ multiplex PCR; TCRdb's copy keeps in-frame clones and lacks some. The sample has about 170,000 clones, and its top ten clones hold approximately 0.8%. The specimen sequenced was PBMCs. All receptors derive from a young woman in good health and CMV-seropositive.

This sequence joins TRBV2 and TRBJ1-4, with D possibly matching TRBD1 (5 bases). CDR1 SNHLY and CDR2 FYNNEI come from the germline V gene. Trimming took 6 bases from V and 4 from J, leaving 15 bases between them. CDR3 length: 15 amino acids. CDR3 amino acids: CASRSRGSNNEKLFF. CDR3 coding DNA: TGTGCCAGCAGGTCTAGGGGCAGCAATAATGAAAAACTGTTTTTT.

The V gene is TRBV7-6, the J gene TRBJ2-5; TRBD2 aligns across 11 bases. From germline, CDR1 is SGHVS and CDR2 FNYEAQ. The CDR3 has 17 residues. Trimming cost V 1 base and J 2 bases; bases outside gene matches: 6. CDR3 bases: TGTGCCAGCAGCTTAGGGAGGCTAGCGGGGGGACAAGAGACCCAGTACTTC. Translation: CASSLGRLAGGQETQYF. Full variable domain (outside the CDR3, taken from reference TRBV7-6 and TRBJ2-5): GAGVSQSPRYKVTKRGQDVALRCDPISGHVSLYWYRQALGQGPEFLTYFNYEAQQDKSGLPNDRFSAERPEGSISTLTIQRTEQRDSAMYRCASSLGRLAGGQETQYFGPGTRLLVL.

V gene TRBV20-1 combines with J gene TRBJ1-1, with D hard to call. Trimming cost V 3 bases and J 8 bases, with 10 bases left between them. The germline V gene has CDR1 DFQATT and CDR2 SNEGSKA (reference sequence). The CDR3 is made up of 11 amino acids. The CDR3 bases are TGCAGTGCTAGCACGCCGCAGGAAGCTTTCTTT. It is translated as CSASTPQEAFF.

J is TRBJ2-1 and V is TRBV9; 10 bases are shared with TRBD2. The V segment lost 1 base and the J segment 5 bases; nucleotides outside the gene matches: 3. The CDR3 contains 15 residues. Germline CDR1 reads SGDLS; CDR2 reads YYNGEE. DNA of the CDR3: TGTGCCAGCAGCGTAAGCGGGAGGGCCAACAATGAGCAGTTCTTC. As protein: CASSVSGRANNEQFF.

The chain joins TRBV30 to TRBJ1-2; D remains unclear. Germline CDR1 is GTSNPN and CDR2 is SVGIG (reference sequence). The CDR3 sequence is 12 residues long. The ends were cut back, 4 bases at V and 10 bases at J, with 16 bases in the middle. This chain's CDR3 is CAWNRDVSSYTF. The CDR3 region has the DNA TGTGCCTGGAATCGGGATGTTTCGTCCTACACCTTC.

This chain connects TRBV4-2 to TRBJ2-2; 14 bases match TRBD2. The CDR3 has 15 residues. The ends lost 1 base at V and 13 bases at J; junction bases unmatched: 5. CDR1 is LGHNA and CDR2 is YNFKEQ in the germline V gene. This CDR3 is CASSQGGLAGVGLFF. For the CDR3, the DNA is TGTGCCAGCAGCCAAGGGGGACTAGCGGGGGTAGGGCTGTTTTTT.

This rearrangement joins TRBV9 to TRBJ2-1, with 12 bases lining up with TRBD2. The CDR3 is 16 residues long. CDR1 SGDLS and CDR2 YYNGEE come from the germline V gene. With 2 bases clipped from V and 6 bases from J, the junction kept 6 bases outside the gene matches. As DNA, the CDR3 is TGTGCCAGCAGCGTTACACCGGGACTAGCGGGCAATGAGCAGTTCTTC. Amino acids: CASSVTPGLAGNEQFF.

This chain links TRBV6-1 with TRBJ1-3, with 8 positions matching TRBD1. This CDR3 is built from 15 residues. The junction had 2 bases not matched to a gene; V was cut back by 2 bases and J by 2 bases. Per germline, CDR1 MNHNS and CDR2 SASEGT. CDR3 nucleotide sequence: TGTGCCAGCAGTGAACTGGGACAGGCTGGAAACACCATATATTTT. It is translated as CASSELGQAGNTIYF.

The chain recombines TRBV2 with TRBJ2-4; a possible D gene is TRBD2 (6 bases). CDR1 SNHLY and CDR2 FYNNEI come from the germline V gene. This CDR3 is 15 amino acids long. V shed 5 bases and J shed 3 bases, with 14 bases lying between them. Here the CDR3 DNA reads TGTGCCAGCAGTACAATGACTAGTGTCAAAAACATTCAGTACTTC. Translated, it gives CASSTMTSVKNIQYF.

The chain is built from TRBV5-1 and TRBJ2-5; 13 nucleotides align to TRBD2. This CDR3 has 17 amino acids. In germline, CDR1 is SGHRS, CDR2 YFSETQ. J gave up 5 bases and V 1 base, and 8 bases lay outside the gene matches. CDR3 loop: CASSLLSGLAGVETQYF. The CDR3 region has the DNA TGCGCCAGCAGCTTGTTATCAGGACTAGCGGGAGTTGAGACCCAGTACTTC. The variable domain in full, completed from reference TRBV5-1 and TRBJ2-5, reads KAGVTQTPRYLIKTRGQQVTLSCSPISGHRSVSWYQQTPGQGLQFLFEYFSETQRNKGNFPGRFSGRQFSNSRSEMNVSTLELGDSALYLCASSLLSGLAGVETQYFGPGTRLLVL.

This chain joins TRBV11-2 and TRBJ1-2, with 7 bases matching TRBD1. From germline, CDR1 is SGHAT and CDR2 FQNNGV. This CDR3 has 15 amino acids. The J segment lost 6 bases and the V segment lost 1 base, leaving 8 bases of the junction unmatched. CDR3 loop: CASSLGSSGGHGYTF. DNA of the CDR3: TGTGCCAGCAGCTTAGGCTCGTCAGGGGGGCATGGCTACACCTTC.

CDR3 sequence (DNA): TGTGCCAGCACCTTGGACAGGGGGCGTGGAAACACCATATATTTT. Protein product: CASTLDRGRGNTIYF. J is TRBJ1-3 and V is TRBV6-5, with TRBD1 identical over 11 bases. The CDR3 contains 15 residues. CDR1 and CDR2 from the germline V gene are MNHEY and SVGAGI. The ends lost 7 bases at V and 3 bases at J; junction bases unmatched: 5.

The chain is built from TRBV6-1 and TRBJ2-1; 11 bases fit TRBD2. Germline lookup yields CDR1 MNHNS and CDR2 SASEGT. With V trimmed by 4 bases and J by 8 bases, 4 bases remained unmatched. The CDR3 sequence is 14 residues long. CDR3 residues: CASSGLAGIDEQFF. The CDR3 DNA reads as TGTGCCAGCAGTGGACTAGCGGGAATAGATGAGCAGTTCTTC.

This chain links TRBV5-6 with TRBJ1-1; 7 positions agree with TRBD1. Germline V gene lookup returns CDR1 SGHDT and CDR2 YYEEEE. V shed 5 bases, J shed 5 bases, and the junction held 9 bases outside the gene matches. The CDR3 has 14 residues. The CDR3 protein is CASRPATGITEAFF. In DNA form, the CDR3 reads TGTGCCAGCAGACCCGCGACAGGGATTACTGAAGCTTTCTTT.